This is a list of T cell receptor beta chains from one sample in a study of blood T cell repertoires in COVID-19. Sequencing used immunoSEQ multiplex PCR; TCRdb keeps in-frame clones, though not all of them. The table includes approximately 140,000 clones, around 86% detected once. Sequenced material: peripheral blood. The source is a human donor in a cohort sampled during active COVID-19. The CDR3 runs from the conserved cysteine through the conserved F or W. A D gene is named only where the DNA matches it firmly. Size tells how often a clone was seen (once, few, many) or the class of an expanded clone, and some rows leave it out.

>TRBJ1-2|NA|NA|TRBV7-9
TGTGCCAGCAGCTTAGAGGGGAATGGCTACACCTTC
CASSLEGNGYTF
>TRBJ1-6|NA|NA|TRBV28
TGTGCCAGCAGTTTAGGCACAGACAATTCACCCCTCCACTTT
CASSLGTDNSPLHF
>TRBJ2-7|TRBD1|few|TRBV12-5
TGTGCTAGTGGCAGTCCGGGACAGGGGGCTAACGAGCAGTACTTC
CASGSPGQGANEQYF
>TRBJ2-2|TRBD2|NA|TRBV5-1
TGCGCCAGCAGCAAAAGACTAGCGGGAGGGACCCTTAACACCGGGGAGCTGTTTTTT
CASSKRLAGGTLNTGELFF
>TRBJ1-1|TRBD1|once|TRBV6-5
TGTGCCAGCAGCCGACAAGGACAGGGTCGGACTGAAGCTTTCTTT
CASSRQGQGRTEAFF
>TRBJ1-1|NA|NA|TRBV7-9
TGTGCCAGCAGCCCCGGCGGTTTGGTGACTGAAGCTTTCTTT
CASSPGGLVTEAFF
>TRBJ2-7|TRBD1|NA|TRBV10-3
TGTGCCACCACCCTCAACCGGGACAGGGGCATATACGAGCAGTACTTC
CATTLNRDRGIYEQYF
>TRBJ2-7|TRBD2|NA|TRBV19
TGTGCCAGTAGTGTGACTAGCGCGACCTACGAGCAGTACTTC
CASSVTSATYEQYF
>TRBJ1-2|NA|NA|TRBV19
TGTGCCAGTAGTATAGGACAGGCTAACTATGGCTACACCTTC
CASSIGQANYGYTF
>TRBJ1-2|NA|NA|TRBV7-6
TGTGCCAGCAGCTCGCGAGTTTCAGGGGACTATGGCTACACCTTC
CASSSRVSGDYGYTF
>TRBJ2-7|NA|NA|TRBV21-1
TGTGCCAGCAGCAAGGATAGACTAGCGGGGATCTACGAGCAGTACTTC
CASSKDRLAGIYEQYF
>TRBJ2-3|NA|NA|TRBV4-3
TGCGCCAGCAGCCAAGGCGAATTCGGGGGAGATACGCAGTATTTT
CASSQGEFGGDTQYF
>TRBJ2-5|TRBD2|NA|TRBV18
TGTGCCAGCTCACCGCCCGGGACTAGCGGGTACCAAGAGACCCAGTACTTC
CASSPPGTSGYQETQYF
>TRBJ1-5|NA|once|TRBV4-1
TGCGCCAGCAGCCAACTCCAGGGTCAGCCCCAGCATTTT
CASSQLQGQPQHF
>TRBJ1-4|TRBD1|NA|TRBV29-1
TGCAGCGTTGAAGCCGGGCAGGACAGGGGGTCTAAACTGTTTTTT
CSVEAGQDRGSKLFF
>TRBJ2-3|TRBD2|NA|TRBV27
TGTGCCAGCACCTACCGCGGGACTAGCGGACGCGATACGCAGTATTTT
CASTYRGTSGRDTQYF
>TRBJ2-1|TRBD2|once|TRBV19
TGTGCCAGTAGTGTACTAGCGGGAGTATACAATGAGCAGTTCTTC
CASSVLAGVYNEQFF
>TRBJ2-7|NA|NA|TRBV6-4
TGTGCCAGCAGCGAACACTGGGGGGATTCCTACGAGCAGTACTTC
CASSEHWGDSYEQYF
>TRBJ2-5|TRBD1|NA|TRBV5-6
TGTGCCAGCTCCAACAGGGACAGGGGGGGCGTAGAGACCCAGTACTTC
CASSNRDRGGVETQYF
>TRBJ2-7|NA|NA|TRBV3-1/TRBV3-2
TGTGCCAGCAGCCAAGGCCCAGGTATCACCTACGAGCAGTACTTC
CASSQGPGITYEQYF
>TRBJ2-7|TRBD1|NA|TRBV28
TGTGCCAGCAGGAACAACAGGGGATACGAGCAGTACTTC
CASRNNRGYEQYF
>TRBJ1-4|NA|NA|TRBV5-1
TGCGCCAGCAGCCTGACACGCGCAACTAATGAAAAACTGTTTTTT
CASSLTRATNEKLFF
>TRBJ2-5|NA|NA|TRBV28
TGTGCCAGCAGTTTTCAGTCTCGGGGGACCCAGTACTTC
CASSFQSRGTQYF
>TRBJ2-1|NA|once|TRBV10-3
TGTGCCATCAGTGAACAGGGCTATGAGCAGTTCTTC
CAISEQGYEQFF
>TRBJ2-5|TRBD2|NA|TRBV4-3
TGCGCCAGCAGCCAAGGGAACAGCGGGGTGGGGGAGACCCAGTACTTC
CASSQGNSGVGETQYF
>TRBJ1-1|NA|few|TRBV18
TGTGCCAGCTCCCTGGGCAGTCCGAACACTGAAGCTTTCTTT
CASSLGSPNTEAFF
>TRBJ2-7|NA|NA|TRBV19
TGTGCCAGTAGTATAACTCTATGGTACGAGCAGTACTTC
CASSITLWYEQYF
>TRBJ2-1|NA|NA|TRBV5-1
TGCGCCAGCAGCCAGGATGAGCAGTTCTTC
CASSQDEQFF
>TRBJ2-7|TRBD2|NA|TRBV7-8
TGTGCCAGCAGCTTAGCGGCGCTCGGGGGGAACCTTCCCTACGAGCAGTACTTC
CASSLAALGGNLPYEQYF
>TRBJ2-6|TRBD1|NA|TRBV5-1
TGCGCCAGCAGCGTGATACCAGGGGGCATAGGTGGGGCCAACGTCCTGACTTTC
CASSVIPGGIGGANVLTF
>TRBJ1-5|TRBD1|NA|TRBV2
TGTGCCAGCAGTATCGACAGGGGTCAGCCCCAGCATTTT
CASSIDRGQPQHF
>TRBJ1-2|TRBD1|once|TRBV9
TGTGCCAGCAGCATACAGGGGGCGCCTTTCTATGGCTACACCTTC
CASSIQGAPFYGYTF
>TRBJ1-1|NA|few|TRBV9
TGTGCCAGCAGCTTTACAGTGAACACTGAAGCTTTCTTT
CASSFTVNTEAFF
>TRBJ2-1|TRBD2|NA|TRBV27
TGTGCCAGCAGTTCGAGCGGGAGAGTAAACAATGAGCAGTTCTTC
CASSSSGRVNNEQFF
>TRBJ1-5|NA|few|TRBV27
TGTGCCACCGCTCGGTGGGGCAGGAGCAATCAGCCCCAGCATTTT
CATARWGRSNQPQHF
>TRBJ2-4|TRBD1|NA|TRBV18
TGTGCCAGCTCACCAGGGACAGCACTAGCCAAAAACATTCAGTACTTC
CASSPGTALAKNIQYF
>TRBJ2-7|NA|NA|TRBV9
TGTGCCAGCAGCGTCCATGGGGGCGTCTCCTACGAGCAGTACTTC
CASSVHGGVSYEQYF
>TRBJ2-2|NA|NA|TRBV10-3
TGTGCCATCACCCATTCCCAGGAAACCGGGGAGCTGTTTTTT
CAITHSQETGELFF
>TRBJ2-7|TRBD1|NA|TRBV7-8
TGTGCCAGCAGCTTAGGGGACAGGGTTTTAAGTGAGCAGTACTTC
CASSLGDRVLSEQYF
>TRBJ2-7|TRBD1|NA|TRBV28
TGTGCCAGCAGTCAATCAGGGGGTAATTACGAGCAGTACTTC
CASSQSGGNYEQYF
>TRBJ2-3|TRBD1|NA|TRBV3-1/TRBV3-2
TGTGCCAGCAGCCCCCGGACAGGGGGCCCCACAGATACGCAGTATTTT
CASSPRTGGPTDTQYF
>TRBJ2-2|NA|once|TRBV12-5
TGTGCTAGCCAGGGGATAGCGCTGTTTTTT
CASQGIALFF
>TRBJ1-5|TRBD1|few|TRBV28
TGTGCCAGCAGTTGGCAGGGGGTTCAGCCCCAGCATTTT
CASSWQGVQPQHF
>TRBJ2-6|TRBD1|NA|TRBV4-3
TGCGCCAGCAGCGGGACAGGGGGTACCTCTGGGGCCAACGTCCTGACTTTC
CASSGTGGTSGANVLTF
>TRBJ1-2|NA|NA|TRBV7-9
TGTGCCAGCAGCCTCGGACAGAACTATGGCTACACCTTC
CASSLGQNYGYTF
>TRBJ2-3|TRBD2|NA|TRBV29-1
TGCAGCGCCGCGGGGCTAGCGGTAACAGATACGCAGTATTTT
CSAAGLAVTDTQYF
>TRBJ2-7|NA|NA|TRBV6-2/TRBV6-3
TGTGCCAGCAGTTTACTTTTAGGGAATAGCGACGAGCAGTACTTC
CASSLLLGNSDEQYF
>TRBJ1-2|NA|NA|TRBV6-6
TGTGCCAGCAGTTCCGAGACACTTAACTATGGCTACACCTTC
CASSSETLNYGYTF
>TRBJ2-5|NA|NA|TRBV7-8
TGTGCCAGCAGCTTAGCAAGCAGGACAGTAGAGACCCAGTACTTC
CASSLASRTVETQYF
>TRBJ2-5|NA|NA|TRBV6-5
TGTGCCAGCAGCCAGGGTCGGGAGAGGGGGACCCAGTACTTC
CASSQGRERGTQYF
>TRBJ1-6|NA|once|TRBV11-2
TGTGCCAGCAGCTACGGGACACGGCCGAATTCACCCCTCCACTTT
CASSYGTRPNSPLHF